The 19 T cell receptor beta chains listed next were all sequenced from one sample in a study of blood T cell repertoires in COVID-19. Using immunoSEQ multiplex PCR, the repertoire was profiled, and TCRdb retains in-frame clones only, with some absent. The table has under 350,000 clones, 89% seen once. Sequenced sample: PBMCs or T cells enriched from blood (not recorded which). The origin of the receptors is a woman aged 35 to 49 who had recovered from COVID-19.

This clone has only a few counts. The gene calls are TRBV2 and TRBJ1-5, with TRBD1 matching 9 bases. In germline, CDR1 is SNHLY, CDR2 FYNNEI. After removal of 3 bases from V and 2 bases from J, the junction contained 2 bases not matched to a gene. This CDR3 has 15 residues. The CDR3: CASSDRTGGNQPQHF. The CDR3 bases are TGTGCCAGCAGTGATCGGACAGGGGGCAATCAGCCCCAGCATTTT.

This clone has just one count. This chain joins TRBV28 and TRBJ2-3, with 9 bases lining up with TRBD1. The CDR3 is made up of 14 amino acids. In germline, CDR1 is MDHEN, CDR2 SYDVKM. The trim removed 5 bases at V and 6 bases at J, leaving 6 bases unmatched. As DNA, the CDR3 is TGTGCCAGCAGTCGGACAGGGGCAGGGGATACGCAGTATTTT. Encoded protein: CASSRTGAGDTQYF.

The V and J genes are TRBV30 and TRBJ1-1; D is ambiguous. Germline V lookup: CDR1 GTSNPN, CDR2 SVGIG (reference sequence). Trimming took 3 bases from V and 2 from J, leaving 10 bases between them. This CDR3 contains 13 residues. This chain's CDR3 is CAWSATANTEAFF. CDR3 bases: TGTGCCTGGAGCGCCACAGCTAACACTGAAGCTTTCTTT.

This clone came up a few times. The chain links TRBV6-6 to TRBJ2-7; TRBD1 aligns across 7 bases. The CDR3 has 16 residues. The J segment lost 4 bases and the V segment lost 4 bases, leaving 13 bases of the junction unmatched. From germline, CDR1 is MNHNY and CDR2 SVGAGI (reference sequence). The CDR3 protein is CASSSPSTGHKYEQYF. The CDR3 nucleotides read TGTGCCAGCAGTTCACCCTCGACAGGGCATAAATACGAGCAGTACTTC.

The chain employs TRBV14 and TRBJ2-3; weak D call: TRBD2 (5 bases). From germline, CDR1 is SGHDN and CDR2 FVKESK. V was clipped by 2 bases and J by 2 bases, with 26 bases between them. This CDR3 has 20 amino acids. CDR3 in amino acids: CASSQFLGGSSPYTTDTQYF. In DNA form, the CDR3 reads TGTGCCAGCAGCCAATTCCTGGGCGGGTCCTCGCCTTACACCACAGATACGCAGTATTTT.

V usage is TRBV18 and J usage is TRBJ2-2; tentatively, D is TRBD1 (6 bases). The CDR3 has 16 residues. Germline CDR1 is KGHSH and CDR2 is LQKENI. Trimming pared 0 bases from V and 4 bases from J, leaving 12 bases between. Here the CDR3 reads CASSPPVDRLTGELFF. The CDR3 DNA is TGTGCCAGCTCACCACCGGTCGACAGGCTCACCGGGGAGCTGTTTTTT.

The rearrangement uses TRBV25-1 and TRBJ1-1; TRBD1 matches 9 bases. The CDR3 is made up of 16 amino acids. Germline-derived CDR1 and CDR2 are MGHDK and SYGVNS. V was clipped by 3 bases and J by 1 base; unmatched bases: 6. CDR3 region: CASSDNRGHWNTEAFF. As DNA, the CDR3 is TGTGCCAGCAGTGATAACAGGGGGCATTGGAACACTGAAGCTTTCTTT.

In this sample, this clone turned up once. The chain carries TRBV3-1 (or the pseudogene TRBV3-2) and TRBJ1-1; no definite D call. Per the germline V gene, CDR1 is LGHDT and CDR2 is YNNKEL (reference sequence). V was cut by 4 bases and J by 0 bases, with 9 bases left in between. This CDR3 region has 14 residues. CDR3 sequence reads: CASSRGNLNTEAFF. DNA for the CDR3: TGTGCCAGCAGCCGAGGAAACTTGAACACTGAAGCTTTCTTT.

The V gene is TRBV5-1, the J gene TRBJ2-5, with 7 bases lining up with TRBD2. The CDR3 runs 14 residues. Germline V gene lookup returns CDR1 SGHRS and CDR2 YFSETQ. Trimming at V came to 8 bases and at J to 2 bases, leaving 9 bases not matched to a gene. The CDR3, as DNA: TGCGCCAGTGAAACGGGAGGCCAGCAAGAGACCCAGTACTTC. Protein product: CASETGGQQETQYF.

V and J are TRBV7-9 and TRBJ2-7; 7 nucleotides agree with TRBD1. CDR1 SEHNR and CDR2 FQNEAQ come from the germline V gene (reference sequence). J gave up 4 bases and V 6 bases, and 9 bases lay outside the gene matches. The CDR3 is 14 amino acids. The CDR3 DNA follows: TGTGCCAGCAGTACCGACAGGGTAGCTTACGAGCAGTACTTC. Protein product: CASSTDRVAYEQYF.

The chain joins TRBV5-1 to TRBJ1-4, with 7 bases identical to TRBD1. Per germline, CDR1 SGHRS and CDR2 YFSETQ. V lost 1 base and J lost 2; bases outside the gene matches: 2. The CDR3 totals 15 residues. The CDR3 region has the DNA TGCGCCAGCAGCTTGAAGGGGGCGACTAATGAAAAACTGTTTTTT. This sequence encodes CASSLKGATNEKLFF.

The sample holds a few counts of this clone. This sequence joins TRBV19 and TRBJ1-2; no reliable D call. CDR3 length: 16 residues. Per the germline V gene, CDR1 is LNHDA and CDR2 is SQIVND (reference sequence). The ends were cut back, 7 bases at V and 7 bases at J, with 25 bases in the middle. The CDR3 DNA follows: TGTGCCAGTACCACCGGCGGGGAGAGGCGTTTTGGTGGCTACACCTTC. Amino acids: CASTTGGERRFGGYTF.

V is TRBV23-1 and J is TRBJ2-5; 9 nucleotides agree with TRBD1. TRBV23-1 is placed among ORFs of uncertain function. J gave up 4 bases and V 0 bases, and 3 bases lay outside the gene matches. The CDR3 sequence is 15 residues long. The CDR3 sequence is CASSQSGTGRETQYF. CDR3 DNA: TGCGCCAGCAGTCAATCGGGGACAGGGCGAGAGACCCAGTACTTC.

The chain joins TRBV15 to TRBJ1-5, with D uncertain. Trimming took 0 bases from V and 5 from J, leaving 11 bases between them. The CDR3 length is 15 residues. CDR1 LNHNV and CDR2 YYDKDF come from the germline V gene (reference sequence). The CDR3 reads CATSRDRHVDQPQHF. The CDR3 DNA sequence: TGTGCCACCAGCAGAGACCGACATGTAGATCAGCCCCAGCATTTT.

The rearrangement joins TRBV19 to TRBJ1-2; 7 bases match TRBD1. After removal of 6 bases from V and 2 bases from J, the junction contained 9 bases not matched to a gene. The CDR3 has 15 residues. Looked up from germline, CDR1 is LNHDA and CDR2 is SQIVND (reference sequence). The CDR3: CASSYQGVRNYGYTF. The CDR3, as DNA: TGTGCCAGTAGCTATCAGGGGGTCCGGAACTATGGCTACACCTTC.

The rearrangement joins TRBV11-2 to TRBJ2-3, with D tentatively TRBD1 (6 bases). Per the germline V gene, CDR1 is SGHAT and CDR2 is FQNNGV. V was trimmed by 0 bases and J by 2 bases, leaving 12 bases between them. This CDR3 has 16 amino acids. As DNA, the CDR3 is TGTGCCAGCAGCTTAGATGGGGACACCAACACAGATACGCAGTATTTT. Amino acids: CASSLDGDTNTDTQYF. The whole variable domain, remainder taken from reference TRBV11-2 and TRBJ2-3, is EAGVAQSPRYKIIEKRQSVAFWCNPISGHATLYWYQQILGQGPKLLIQFQNNGVVDDSQLPKDRFSAERLKGVDSTLKIQPAKLEDSAVYLCASSLDGDTNTDTQYFGPGTRLTVL.

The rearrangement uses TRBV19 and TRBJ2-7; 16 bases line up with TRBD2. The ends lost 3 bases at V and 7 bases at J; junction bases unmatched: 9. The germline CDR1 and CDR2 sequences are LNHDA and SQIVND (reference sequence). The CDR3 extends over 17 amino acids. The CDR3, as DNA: TGTGCCAGTAGTATCCGGGGACTAGCGGGAGGGCCGCGGGAGCAGTACTTC. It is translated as CASSIRGLAGGPREQYF.

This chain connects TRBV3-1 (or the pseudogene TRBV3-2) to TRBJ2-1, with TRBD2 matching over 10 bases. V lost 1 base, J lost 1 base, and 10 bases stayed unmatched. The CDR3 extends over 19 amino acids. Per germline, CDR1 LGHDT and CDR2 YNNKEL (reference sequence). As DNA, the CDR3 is TGTGCCAGCAGCCAAGCCACGAGCGGGGGGGTTCTTTCCTACAATGAGCAGTTCTTC. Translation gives CASSQATSGGVLSYNEQFF.

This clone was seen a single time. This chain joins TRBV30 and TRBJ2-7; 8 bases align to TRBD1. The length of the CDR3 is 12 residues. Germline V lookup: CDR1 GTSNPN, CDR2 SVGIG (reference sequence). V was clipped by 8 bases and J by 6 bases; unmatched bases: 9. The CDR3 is CATGQGAREQYF. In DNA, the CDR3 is TGTGCCACCGGGCAGGGGGCGCGCGAGCAGTACTTC. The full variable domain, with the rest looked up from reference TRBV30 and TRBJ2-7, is SQTIHQWPATLVQPVGSPLSLECTVEGTSNPNLYWYRQAAGRGLQLLFYSVGIGQISSEVPQNLSASRPQDRQFILSSKKLLLSDSGFYLCATGQGAREQYFGPGTRLTVT.